A selection of T cell receptor beta chains follows, all from one sample in a study of blood T cell repertoires in COVID-19. Clones were sequenced by immunoSEQ multiplex PCR, and TCRdb holds only the in-frame ones, with some missing. This table has approximately 400,000 clones, about 91% appearing once. Sequencing used peripheral blood. All receptors come from a woman aged 50 to 65 with COVID-19, enrolled during active disease. Each CDR3 is given with its conserved first and last residue. A D gene is named only where the DNA matches it firmly. Part of the rows lack a size; the others show once, few, many or a class for expanded clones.

>TRBV5-6|NA|NA|TRBJ1-3
TGTGCCAGCAGCCCAGGGTTCGGCACCATATATTTT
CASSPGFGTIYF
>TRBV28|NA|NA|TRBJ1-5
TGTGCCAGCAGTCCGCCGACAGGTTATAGCAATCAGCCCCAGCATTTT
CASSPPTGYSNQPQHF
>TRBV7-2|NA|once|TRBJ1-5
TGTGCCAGCAGCGGCACAGGAGGGGACGGCTTGCCCCAGCATTTT
CASSGTGGDGLPQHF
>TRBV19|TRBD1|NA|TRBJ1-5
TGTGCCAGTAGTCATCAGGGGGCCGGAAGGCCCCAGCATTTT
CASSHQGAGRPQHF
>TRBV7-9|TRBD1|NA|TRBJ1-2
TGTGCCAGCAGCTTAGACGGGACAGGGCATGGCTACACCTTC
CASSLDGTGHGYTF
>TRBV11-2|NA|NA|TRBJ2-7
TGTGCCAGCAGACCAGACAGGTTAAGCTCCTACGAGCAGTACTTC
CASRPDRLSSYEQYF
>TRBV28|TRBD1|once|TRBJ1-2
TGTGCCAGCAGATCGGGACAGTCTAACTATGGCTACACCTTC
CASRSGQSNYGYTF
>TRBV15|TRBD1|NA|TRBJ1-2
TGTGCCACCAGCAGAGCAGGGGGCGCGGGCTACACCTTC
CATSRAGGAGYTF
>TRBV27|NA|NA|TRBJ2-2
TGTGCCAGCAGTTTCCGGGGCACCGGGGAGCTGTTTTTT
CASSFRGTGELFF
>TRBV7-9|TRBD1|NA|TRBJ1-1
TGTGCCAGCAGCTCACCGGACAGGGCGAACACTGAAGCTTTCTTT
CASSSPDRANTEAFF
>TRBV30|NA|NA|TRBJ2-5
TGTGCCTGGAACTTCGTCGGGGGGCTGAGGGAGACCCAGTACTTC
CAWNFVGGLRETQYF
>TRBV24-1|NA|NA|TRBJ2-7
TGTGCCACCAGTGCCCTCGGGGGGCAAACCTACGAGCAGTACTTC
CATSALGGQTYEQYF
>TRBV12-5|TRBD1|NA|TRBJ2-3
TGTGCTAGTGCCCGGGGGGACAGGGACACAGATACGCAGTATTTT
CASARGDRDTDTQYF
>TRBV6-4|TRBD1|NA|TRBJ2-1
TGTGCCAGCAGTGACTCGTCAAGAGACAGGGGGAGCGAGCAGTTCTTC
CASSDSSRDRGSEQFF
>TRBV7-2|NA|once|TRBJ2-3
TGTGCCAGCAGCTTAGCAGGTTTCGGAGGACGATCAGATACGCAGTATTTT
CASSLAGFGGRSDTQYF
>TRBV12-5|TRBD1|NA|TRBJ1-2
TGTGCTAGTGCCCGGCATGAAGGGGGCGCGAATGGCTACACCTTC
CASARHEGGANGYTF
>TRBV6-1|NA|NA|TRBJ1-1
TGTGCCAGCAGTGAAAGGCGGGCAGGAGACACTGAAGCTTTCTTT
CASSERRAGDTEAFF
>TRBV27|NA|NA|TRBJ1-2
TGTGCCAGCAGAAGTGGGACAAGTTATGGCTACACCTTC
CASRSGTSYGYTF
>TRBV29-1|NA|once|TRBJ2-3
TGCAGCGTTATGGCGGGGAGCACAGATACGCAGTATTTT
CSVMAGSTDTQYF
>TRBV9|TRBD1|NA|TRBJ1-5
TGTGCCAGCAGCGCCCGACAGGGTTTGGTGGTTCCGAGAAATCAGCCCCAGCATTTT
CASSARQGLVVPRNQPQHF
>TRBV25-1|TRBD1|NA|TRBJ2-1
TGTGCCAGCAGTGGGGACAGGAGGGTAGATGAGCAGTTCTTC
CASSGDRRVDEQFF
>TRBV30|TRBD1|NA|TRBJ1-1
TGTGCCTGGACCCCCCTCTGGACAGGAGCTGGACGTAGAAACACTGAAGCTTTCTTT
CAWTPLWTGAGRRNTEAFF
>TRBV19|TRBD1|NA|TRBJ2-2
TGTGCCAGTAGTATAGGCTGGACAGGGGCGAACACCGGGGAGCTGTTTTTT
CASSIGWTGANTGELFF
>TRBV12-3/TRBV12-4|NA|NA|TRBJ1-1
TGTGCCAGCAGTTTGCGGAGGACTGAAGCTTTCTTT
CASSLRRTEAFF
>TRBV2|TRBD1|NA|TRBJ1-5
TGTGCCAGCGCGGTCGGGGGGACAGGGTTTCAGCCCCAGCATTTT
CASAVGGTGFQPQHF
>TRBV29-1|NA|NA|TRBJ1-1
TGCAGCGTTGAAGGGGAGGGCCCTGAAGCTTTCTTT
CSVEGEGPEAFF
>TRBV12-5|NA|NA|TRBJ2-3
TGTGCTAGTGGTCTCCCCGGACTTGGAACAGATACGCAGTATTTT
CASGLPGLGTDTQYF
>TRBV18|NA|NA|TRBJ1-2
TGTGCCAGCTCACCGACATATAATAACTATGGCTACACCTTC
CASSPTYNNYGYTF
>TRBV12-3/TRBV12-4|NA|NA|TRBJ2-3
TGTGCCAGCAGTTTAGGGGGCGGTACGCAGTATTTT
CASSLGGGTQYF
>TRBV5-1|TRBD1|NA|TRBJ1-1
TGCGCCAGCAACCGGGACAGGGACACTGAAGCTTTCTTT
CASNRDRDTEAFF
>TRBV7-3|NA|NA|TRBJ2-3
TGTGCCAGCAGCACTACGGTAGCTGATACGCAGTATTTT
CASSTTVADTQYF
>TRBV19|NA|NA|TRBJ1-1
TGTGCCAGTAGTATAGGGGGCTCACTGAACACTGAAGCTTTCTTT
CASSIGGSLNTEAFF
>TRBV5-8|TRBD1|NA|TRBJ2-1
TGTGCCAGCAGCTTGGGGACAGGGGCCAATGAGCAGTTCTTC
CASSLGTGANEQFF
>TRBV2|NA|NA|TRBJ1-1
TGTGCCAGCAGTGAAGCGGGGGGGCTTGACACTGAAGCTTTCTTT
CASSEAGGLDTEAFF
>TRBV11-2|NA|NA|TRBJ2-7
TGTGCCAGCAGCTTCGGGTCAAATTCCTACGAGCAGTACTTC
CASSFGSNSYEQYF
>TRBV19|NA|NA|TRBJ1-1
TGTGCCAGTACCCGAACAGATTTTGAAAGCGAAGCTTTCTTT
CASTRTDFESEAFF
>TRBV5-1|TRBD2|few|TRBJ2-7
TGCGCCAGCAGCCCCTTAGCGGGAAGCTCCTACGAGCAGTACTTC
CASSPLAGSSYEQYF
>TRBV5-1|NA|NA|TRBJ2-3
TGCGCCAGCCTCGCAGGGGCTAGCACAGATACGCAGTATTTT
CASLAGASTDTQYF
>TRBV6-6|TRBD2|NA|TRBJ2-7
TGTGCCAGCTGGTTTAGCGGGGGAGGGGACTACGAGCAGTACTTC
CASWFSGGGDYEQYF
>TRBV6-5|NA|NA|TRBJ1-6
TGTGCCAGCCTATCCCCGGCCTATAATTCACCCCTCCACTTT
CASLSPAYNSPLHF
>TRBV7-3|NA|NA|TRBJ2-3
TGTGCCAGCAGCTTACGAGGTGTCGTCGGTACAGATACGCAGTATTTT
CASSLRGVVGTDTQYF
>TRBV19|NA|NA|TRBJ2-7
TGTGCCAGTAGTCCCCGGACAGACCCCTACGAGCAGTACTTC
CASSPRTDPYEQYF
>TRBV7-9|NA|NA|TRBJ2-2
TGTGCCAGCAGCTTCTCCGAGTCCGCCAACACCGGGGAGCTGTTTTTT
CASSFSESANTGELFF
>TRBV19|NA|NA|TRBJ2-7
TGTGCCAGTAGGGACACCGCCTACGAGCAGTACTTC
CASRDTAYEQYF
>TRBV5-4|TRBD2|NA|TRBJ2-7
TGTGCCAGCAGCCCCACCTACGCCGGACTAGCAAGGTACGAGCAGTACTTC
CASSPTYAGLARYEQYF
>TRBV2|TRBD1|NA|TRBJ2-2
TGTGCGACAGGGCCTTACTACACCGGGGAGCTGTTTTTT
CATGPYYTGELFF
>TRBV2|NA|NA|TRBJ1-6
TGTGCCAGCAGCGCACGCGGTCCCTATAATTCACCCCTCCACTTT
CASSARGPYNSPLHF
>TRBV5-4|TRBD1|NA|TRBJ1-1
TGTGCCAGCAGCTTGGAAGAGGACAGGCTCGCTTTCTTT
CASSLEEDRLAFF
>TRBV7-9|TRBD1|NA|TRBJ1-2
TGTGCCAGCAGCTGGACAGGGGGTAACTATGGCTACACCTTC
CASSWTGGNYGYTF
>TRBV19|TRBD1|NA|TRBJ1-2
TGTGCCAGTAGTAAGCCGACAGGGCACTATGGCTACACCTTC
CASSKPTGHYGYTF
>TRBV19|TRBD1|few|TRBJ1-3
TGTGCCAGTAAAGCGGACAGGTCCGGAAACACCATATATTTT
CASKADRSGNTIYF
>TRBV5-1|TRBD2|NA|TRBJ2-3
TGCGCCAGCAGCTCCAGACTAGCGGGGGGCCGGGATACGCAGTATTTT
CASSSRLAGGRDTQYF
>TRBV20-1|NA|NA|TRBJ2-3
TGCAGTGCAACTAGCACAGATACGCAGTATTTT
CSATSTDTQYF
>TRBV24-1|TRBD1|NA|TRBJ2-2
TGTGCCACCAGTGACCCGGGACAGGTTGACACCGGGGAGCTGTTTTTT
CATSDPGQVDTGELFF
>TRBV19|NA|NA|TRBJ1-5
TGTGCCAGTAGTACCAGCGCGGAGCCCAATCAGCCCCAGCATTTT
CASSTSAEPNQPQHF